The 5 T cell receptor beta chains presented below share a single source sample, sequenced in a study of T cells in Graves' hyperthyroidism and ophthalmopathy. There were TCR beta CDR3 regions amplified from RNA transcripts. The HTBI set primed first-round TCR CDR3 RT-PCR. TCRdb re-called the multiplex PCR reads through MiXCR, storing one row per CDR3 protein. This table has nearly 600,000 distinct CDR3 sequences, around 14% appearing once. The specimen sequenced was blood. The receptors originated from a woman under 30 with Graves' ophthalmopathy.

Note on this clonotype: At one boundary the junction diverges from the germline segment, which might be a read error. This chain joins TRBV7-7 and TRBJ1-1; 7 bases agree with TRBD1. Looked up from germline, CDR1 is SSHAT and CDR2 is FNYEAQ (reference sequence). This CDR3 is 16 amino acids long. As DNA, the CDR3 is TGTGCTAGCAGCCCGTGGACAGGCCCTGTCTACACTGAAGCTTTCTTT. It codes for CASSPWTGPVYTEAFF.

The table lists this clonotype with a few counts. V and J are TRBV7-9 and TRBJ2-7; TRBD2 matches at 8 bases. The CDR3 runs to 16 residues. The V gene end was trimmed by 0 bases and the J gene end by 0 bases; junction bases not matched to a gene: 4. Germline V CDR1 and CDR2: SEHNR, FQNEAQ (reference sequence). The chain's CDR3 is CASSLATGRVSYEQYF. In DNA form, the CDR3 reads TGTGCCAGCAGCTTAGCCACCGGGAGGGTCTCCTACGAGCAGTACTTC.

This clonotype was seen at least ten times. The V call is TRBV28, the J call TRBJ2-7; D gene ambiguous. The V end was cut by 2 bases, the J end by 2 bases, with 10 bases between. The germline V gene encodes CDR1 MDHEN and CDR2 SYDVKM. This CDR3 is 14 amino acids long. CDR3: CASSLVYGTYEQYF. CDR3 in DNA: TGTGCCAGCAGTTTAGTCTACGGTACCTACGAGCAGTACTTC.

This clonotype was counted a few times. This chain connects TRBV7-9 to TRBJ1-5; D is undetermined. The CDR3 totals 12 residues. Germline assignment: CDR1 SEHNR and CDR2 FQNEAQ (reference sequence). V was trimmed by 1 base and J by 11 bases, leaving 9 bases between them. The CDR3 sequence is CASSLGQSTQHF. Written as DNA, the CDR3 is TGTGCCAGCAGCTTAGGCCAATCGACCCAGCATTTT.

This chain connects TRBV6-2 or TRBV6-3 to TRBJ1-2; D possibly corresponds to TRBD1 (5 bases). This CDR3 has 13 amino acids. The V end was cut by 6 bases, the J end by 4 bases, with 12 bases between. Per germline, CDR1 MNHEY and CDR2 SVGEGT. CDR3 loop: CASRYAGFYGYTF. In DNA form, the CDR3 reads TGTGCCAGCAGGTACGCAGGGTTCTATGGCTACACCTTC.